What follows are 23 T cell receptor beta chains derived from one specimen sequenced in a study of T cells after yellow fever vaccination. From the 5' RACE reads, TCRdb called clonotypes with MiXCR, one entry per CDR3 protein. The table includes about 630,000 distinct CDR3 sequences, about 12% detected once. Here the sequenced sample was PBMCs, taken on the day of the yellow fever booster vaccination. The origin of the receptors is a man aged 30 to 45 who received the YFV17D yellow fever vaccine.

This clonotype was counted only a few times. The chain links TRBV20-1 to TRBJ1-1; TRBD1 is a possible D gene (5 bases). Germline CDR1 DFQATT, CDR2 SNEGSKA (reference sequence). The ends were cut back, 6 bases at V and 1 base at J, with 12 bases in the middle. The CDR3 is 13 amino acids. For the CDR3, the DNA is TGCAGTGCCCAGGGAGACAGGAACACTGAAGCTTTCTTT. Protein sequence: CSAQGDRNTEAFF.

The table lists this clonotype with a few counts. This chain links TRBV12-3 or TRBV12-4 with TRBJ2-5; 7 bases fit TRBD2. The V gene end was trimmed by 5 bases and the J gene end by 7 bases; junction bases not matched to a gene: 7. The length of the CDR3 is 13 residues. In DNA form, the CDR3 reads TGTGCCAGCAGTCCAAAGGCGGGGGTGACCCAGTACTTC. Residues: CASSPKAGVTQYF.

This chain links TRBV6-5 with TRBJ2-3; D uncertain. V lost 6 bases and J 6 bases, leaving 10 bases between the germline ends. This CDR3 comprises 12 residues. Germline V gene sequence: CDR1 MNHEY, CDR2 SVGAGI. The CDR3 sequence: CASSQDPDTQYF. DNA for the CDR3: TGTGCCAGCAGCCAGGACCCGGATACGCAGTATTTT.

This clonotype appeared a few times. The chain links TRBV12-3 or TRBV12-4 to TRBJ1-2; TRBD1 might be the D (5 bases). Trimming removed 2 bases from V and 3 bases from J, with 10 bases in between. The length of the CDR3 is 14 residues. The CDR3 loop is CASSLKGQYYGYTF. In DNA, the CDR3 is TGTGCCAGCAGTTTAAAGGGGCAGTACTATGGCTACACCTTC.

This clonotype was counted at least ten times. The chain links TRBV27 to TRBJ2-1, with a possible D match to TRBD2 (6 bases). This CDR3 is 14 amino acids long. V lost 4 bases and J lost 7, with 14 bases in between. CDR1 is MNHEY and CDR2 is SMNVEV in the germline V gene (reference sequence). The CDR3 loop is CASSYHNRGNEQFF. CDR3 coding DNA: TGTGCCAGCAGTTATCACAACCGGGGGAATGAGCAGTTCTTC.

This clonotype was picked up a small number of times. This chain joins TRBV7-9 and TRBJ2-7; 8 bases line up with TRBD1. Losses at the gene ends were 5 bases for V and 12 bases for J; bases not matched to a gene: 12. Germline CDR1 SEHNR, CDR2 FQNEAQ (reference sequence). This CDR3 is built from 13 residues. For the CDR3, the DNA is TGTGCCAGCAGCAAAACCTCGGACAGGGCAAGGTACTTC. Amino acids: CASSKTSDRARYF.

The V call is TRBV25-1, the J call TRBJ1-1, with no clear D. The CDR3 covers 12 residues. Per germline, CDR1 MGHDK and CDR2 SYGVNS. The ends were cut back, 3 bases at V and 4 bases at J, with 6 bases in the middle. Here the CDR3 reads CASSESSTEAFF. CDR3 sequence (DNA): TGTGCCAGCAGTGAGAGCAGCACTGAAGCTTTCTTT. The entire variable domain, with the rest obtained from reference TRBV25-1 and TRBJ1-1, is as follows: EADIYQTPRYLVIGTGKKITLECSQTMGHDKMYWYQQDPGMELHLIHYSYGVNSTEKGDLSSESTVSRIRTEHFPLTLESARPSHTSQYLCASSESSTEAFFGQGTRLTVV.

This clonotype was observed a handful of times. The chain is built from TRBV7-2 and TRBJ2-5; TRBD1 or TRBD2 may be the D gene (5 bases each). The length of the CDR3 is 14 residues. Germline assignment: CDR1 SGHTA and CDR2 FQGNSA. V lost 2 bases to trimming and J lost 5 bases, with 12 bases between them. The CDR3 DNA sequence: TGTGCCAGCAGCTTAAATCTGTGGGGGGAGACCCAGTACTTC. Its translation: CASSLNLWGETQYF.

V and J are TRBV6-5 and TRBJ1-3; no clear D gene. The CDR3 extends over 14 amino acids. Germline V CDR1 and CDR2: MNHEY, SVGAGI. Trimming removed 0 bases at V and 1 base at J, with 4 bases between. This CDR3 is CASSYSGSGNTIYF. CDR3 nucleotide sequence: TGTGCCAGCAGTTACTCGGGGTCTGGAAACACCATATATTTT.

DNA for the CDR3: TGTGCCAGTAAGATGGGGGGGTCCAATGAGCAGTTCTTC. Protein: CASKMGGSNEQFF. The chain is built from TRBV19 and TRBJ2-1, with 7 bases identical to TRBD2. There are 13 residues in the CDR3. Germline lookup yields CDR1 LNHDA and CDR2 SQIVND (reference sequence). V lost 7 bases, J lost 6 bases, and 6 bases stayed unmatched.

V is TRBV25-1 and J is TRBJ1-3; D not certain. The CDR3 totals 11 residues. The ends were cut back, 3 bases at V and 15 bases at J, with 12 bases in the middle. Germline lookup yields CDR1 MGHDK and CDR2 SYGVNS. DNA of the CDR3: TGTGCCAGCAGTGACTCCGTCCGTCCATATTTT. Residues: CASSDSVRPYF.

This clonotype was observed a few times. V gene TRBV20-1 combines with J gene TRBJ2-7, with D possibly being TRBD1 (6 bases). CDR1 is DFQATT and CDR2 is SNEGSKA in the germline V gene (reference sequence). CDR3 length: 14 residues. V lost 6 bases to trimming and J lost 2 bases, with 17 bases between them. CDR3 DNA: TGCAGTGCGCAACCGGGACACTTTCCCTACGAGCAGTACTTC. Translated: CSAQPGHFPYEQYF.

Worth noting for this clonotype: Given a much more abundant clone one base away, this may be a read error. The chain has TRBV28 and TRBJ2-7; tentative D call: TRBD1 (6 bases). Germline-derived CDR1 and CDR2 are MDHEN and SYDVKM. CDR3 size: 12 residues. The germline V and J ends were trimmed by 6 bases and 2 bases, with 8 bases remaining between them. CDR3 sequence reads: CASSKGAYEQYF. Here the CDR3 DNA reads TGTGCCAGCAGCAAGGGGGCCTACGAGCAGTACTTC. Using reference TRBV28 and TRBJ2-7 for the parts outside the CDR3, the full variable domain is DVKVTQSSRYLVKRTGEKVFLECVQDMDHENMFWYRQDPGLGLRLIYFSYDVKMKEKGDIPEGYSVSREKKERFSLILESASTNQTSMYLCASSKGAYEQYFGPGTRLTVT.

In this sample, this clonotype turned up a few times. J is TRBJ2-7 and V is TRBV7-2; 8 bases map to TRBD2. Unmatched junction bases numbered 11, after V lost 10 bases and J lost 0 bases. Per the germline V gene, CDR1 is SGHTA and CDR2 is FQGNSA. The CDR3 consists of 15 residues. The CDR3 spells CATGEPAGASYEQYF. The CDR3 DNA follows: TGTGCCACCGGCGAGCCAGCGGGGGCCTCCTACGAGCAGTACTTC.

V is TRBV29-1 and J is TRBJ2-7; tentative D call: TRBD1 (6 bases). This CDR3 is 12 amino acids long. Trimming removed 6 bases at V and 4 bases at J, with 13 bases between. Germline CDR1 reads SQVTM; CDR2 reads ANQGSEA. The DNA of the CDR3 is TGCAGCGTAGTATCCGGACAGTACGAGCAGTACTTC. This translates into CSVVSGQYEQYF.

This clonotype was picked up a small number of times. The chain couples TRBV7-2 to TRBJ1-1, with D possibly TRBD1 on 5 matching bases. CDR1 and CDR2 from the germline V gene are SGHTA and FQGNSA. Trimming removed 5 bases from V and 4 bases from J, with 11 bases in between. The CDR3 has 13 residues. CDR3 sequence (DNA): TGTGCCAGCAGCGCTCTTGGGGCCACTGAAGCTTTCTTT. It codes for CASSALGATEAFF.

The sample holds a few counts of this clonotype. The rearrangement uses TRBV27 and TRBJ2-1; the D is unclear. The CDR3 totals 15 residues. V lost 6 bases and J lost 8, with 20 bases in between. Germline-derived CDR1 and CDR2 are MNHEY and SMNVEV (reference sequence). Here the CDR3 reads CASSPGWHLGHEQFF. CDR3 nucleotide sequence: TGTGCCAGCAGCCCCGGCTGGCATTTAGGGCATGAGCAGTTCTTC.

This clonotype has just a few counts. The CDR3 spells CASSQVGGLNTGELFF. The CDR3 DNA reads TGCGCCAGCAGCCAAGTAGGGGGTTTAAACACCGGGGAGCTGTTTTTT. The chain combines TRBV4-3 with TRBJ2-2; tentative D call: TRBD1 (6 bases). The CDR3 covers 16 residues. Germline V lookup: CDR1 LGHNA, CDR2 YSLEER. Trimming removed 1 base from V and 2 bases from J, with 11 bases in between.

The chain recombines TRBV20-1 with TRBJ2-7; TRBD1 is a possible D gene (6 bases). CDR1 and CDR2 from the germline V gene are DFQATT and SNEGSKA (reference sequence). The CDR3 sequence is 15 residues long. V lost 4 bases to trimming and J lost 5 bases, with 21 bases between them. The CDR3 DNA follows: TGCAGTGCTACACCATCGGACAGCCCTAAGAACGAGCAGTACTTC. Translating gives CSATPSDSPKNEQYF.

This clonotype was found a few times. V usage is TRBV20-1 and J usage is TRBJ2-2; TRBD2 matches 12 bases. There are 15 residues in the CDR3. V lost 3 bases, J lost 4 bases, and 3 bases stayed unmatched. CDR1 DFQATT and CDR2 SNEGSKA come from the germline V gene (reference sequence). DNA of the CDR3: TGCAGTGCTAGGACTAGCGGGAGTTTCACCGGGGAGCTGTTTTTT. Translation: CSARTSGSFTGELFF.

The CDR3 loop reads CASSQGAGGLNNSPLHF. The CDR3 DNA reads TGCGCCAGCAGCCAAGGTGCAGGGGGCCTCAATAATTCACCCCTCCACTTT. The chain carries TRBV4-3 and TRBJ1-6; 8 bases are a match to TRBD1. Germline CDR1 LGHNA, CDR2 YSLEER. J gave up 5 bases and V 1 base, and 7 bases lay outside the gene matches. The CDR3 spans 17 residues.

The J gene is TRBJ2-3, the V gene TRBV5-4, with D possibly TRBD2 on 6 matching bases. Germline V gene lookup returns CDR1 SGHNT and CDR2 YYREEE (reference sequence). Trimming removed 1 base from V and 4 bases from J, with 13 bases in between. This CDR3 is built from 15 residues. In DNA, the CDR3 is TGTGCCAGCAGCTTGTTTCAGGGAGGTGCAGATACGCAGTATTTT. Translation gives CASSLFQGGADTQYF. The full variable domain, its missing parts supplied by reference TRBV5-4 and TRBJ2-3, is ETGVTQSPTHLIKTRGQQVTLRCSSQSGHNTVSWYQQALGQGPQFIFQYYREEENGRGNFPPRFSGLQFPNYSSELNVNALELDDSALYLCASSLFQGGADTQYFGPGTRLTVL.

This clonotype was recorded a few times. This chain joins TRBV19 and TRBJ2-1, with 7 nucleotides matching TRBD2. The trim removed 3 bases at V and 0 bases at J, leaving 8 bases unmatched. The CDR3 loop spans 17 amino acids. CDR1 is LNHDA, CDR2 SQIVND, per germline (reference sequence). The DNA of the CDR3 is TGTGCCAGTAGTATCGGGGAGGGGAGAAGCTCCTACAATGAGCAGTTCTTC. Its protein product is CASSIGEGRSSYNEQFF.